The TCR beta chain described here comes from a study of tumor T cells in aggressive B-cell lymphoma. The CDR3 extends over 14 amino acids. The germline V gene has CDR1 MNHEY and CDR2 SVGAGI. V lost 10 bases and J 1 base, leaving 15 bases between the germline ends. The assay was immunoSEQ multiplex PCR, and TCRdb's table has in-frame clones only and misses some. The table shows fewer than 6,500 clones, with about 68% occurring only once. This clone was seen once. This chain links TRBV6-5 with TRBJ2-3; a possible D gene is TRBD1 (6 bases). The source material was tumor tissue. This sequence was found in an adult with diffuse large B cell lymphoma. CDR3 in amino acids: CATSWTDRTDTQYF. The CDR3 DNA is TGTGCCACCTCGTGGACAGACCGCACAGATACGCAGTATTTT.